One and the same sample provided the 10 T cell receptor beta chains below, sequenced in a study of shared clonotypes between healthy human individuals. The table came from immunoSEQ multiplex PCR; TCRdb's copy has only in-frame clones and leaves some out. The sample has under 1,900,000 clones, approximately 98.5% seen once. Sequencing used naive CD4+ T cells sorted from blood. Subset defined: CD45RA+ positively selected. These receptors were obtained from a man in his thirties or forties in good health.

The chain uses TRBV5-1 and TRBJ2-3, with D maybe TRBD1 (5 bases). This CDR3 region has 17 residues. V lost 4 bases to trimming and J lost 1 base, with 19 bases between them. Per the germline V gene, CDR1 is SGHRS and CDR2 is YFSETQ. The CDR3 is CASSQPPGSPGTDTQYF. CDR3 DNA sequence: TGCGCCAGCAGCCAGCCTCCAGGGTCGCCAGGCACAGATACGCAGTATTTT.

This clone has just one count. The rearrangement links TRBV29-1 to TRBJ2-2; D ambiguous. The CDR3 spans 12 residues. From germline, CDR1 is SQVTM and CDR2 ANQGSEA. The V and J ends lost 6 bases and 3 bases respectively, with 8 bases between them. The DNA for the CDR3 is TGCAGCGTGGGGTCTTACACCGGGGAGCTGTTTTTT. This sequence encodes CSVGSYTGELFF.

The V call is TRBV7-6, the J call TRBJ2-1, with 10 bases matching TRBD2. The germline V gene has CDR1 SGHVS and CDR2 FNYEAQ. The CDR3 is 14 residues long. The ends lost 5 bases at V and 8 bases at J; junction bases unmatched: 6. The CDR3 spells CASSPGTSAHEQFF. Written as DNA, the CDR3 is TGTGCCAGCAGCCCAGGGACTAGCGCGCATGAGCAGTTCTTC.

The V gene is TRBV5-4, the J gene TRBJ2-7, with D perhaps TRBD2 (5 bases). Deletions cut 5 bases from V and 0 bases from J, with 12 bases between. There are 14 residues in the CDR3. The germline V gene encodes CDR1 SGHNT and CDR2 YYREEE (reference sequence). This CDR3 is CASREEQSSYEQYF. The CDR3 bases are TGTGCCAGCAGGGAGGAGCAGAGCTCCTACGAGCAGTACTTC.

The rearrangement links TRBV4-1 to TRBJ2-7, with TRBD2 matching over 10 bases. This CDR3 contains 15 residues. Per the germline V gene, CDR1 is MGHRA and CDR2 is YSYEKL. The junction had 5 bases not matched to a gene; V was cut back by 1 base and J by 5 bases. CDR3 sequence: CASSQVGLAGDEQYF. DNA of the CDR3: TGCGCCAGCAGCCAAGTTGGGCTAGCGGGGGACGAGCAGTACTTC.

This rearrangement joins TRBV2 to TRBJ1-2; tentative D call: TRBD1 (5 bases). The ends were cut back, 8 bases at V and 6 bases at J, with 19 bases in the middle. Germline assignment: CDR1 SNHLY and CDR2 FYNNEI. The CDR3 runs to 14 residues. CDR3 loop: CASVRVKEVDGYTF. CDR3 coding DNA: TGTGCCAGCGTCAGGGTTAAGGAAGTCGATGGCTACACCTTC.

This chain joins TRBV27 and TRBJ1-2, with D tentatively TRBD1 (5 bases). V dropped 4 bases and J dropped 6 bases, with 9 bases sitting between them. This CDR3 region has 12 residues. The germline gives CDR1 MNHEY, CDR2 SMNVEV (reference sequence). CDR3: CASSSQGNGYTF. CDR3 DNA sequence: TGTGCCAGCAGTTCCCAGGGAAATGGCTACACCTTC.

The genes are TRBV5-1 and TRBJ2-3; D call uncertain. The CDR3 length is 12 residues. Germline V gene sequence: CDR1 SGHRS, CDR2 YFSETQ. With 2 bases removed from V and 4 bases from J, the gap between germline ends came to 5 bases. The CDR3 bases are TGCGCCAGCAGCTTTGGCCCAGATACGCAGTATTTT. As protein: CASSFGPDTQYF.

In DNA form, the CDR3 reads TGCGCCAGCAGTGAAGAACCAGTGAACACTGAAGCTTTCTTT. Translating it yields CASSEEPVNTEAFF. The chain employs TRBV10-1 and TRBJ1-1, with D unclear. V dropped 3 bases and J dropped 0 bases, with 8 bases sitting between them. Germline lookup yields CDR1 WNHNN and CDR2 SYGVQD (reference sequence). CDR3 length: 14 residues.

The V and J genes are TRBV27 and TRBJ2-5; 15 nucleotides line up with TRBD2. This CDR3 is 19 amino acids long. After removal of 5 bases from V and 0 bases from J, the junction contained 10 bases not matched to a gene. Germline V lookup: CDR1 MNHEY, CDR2 SMNVEV (reference sequence). In DNA form, the CDR3 reads TGTGCCAGCAGTCCAGGGACTAGCGGGAGGACATCGTACCAAGAGACCCAGTACTTC. The encoded protein is CASSPGTSGRTSYQETQYF.